One sample yielded the 23 T cell receptor beta chains listed below, sequenced in a study of blood T cell repertoires in COVID-19. The repertoire was sequenced with immunoSEQ multiplex PCR; TCRdb's copy has only in-frame clones and lacks some. In the table there are roughly 30,000 clones, roughly 83% of which are singletons. The sample comprised peripheral blood. Every receptor here comes from a man older than 75 with active COVID-19.

The rearrangement joins TRBV11-2 to TRBJ1-1, with D perhaps matching TRBD1 (5 bases). CDR3 length equals 13 residues. Between the trimmed V and J ends, which lost 5 bases and 2 bases, there was a span of 9 bases. The V gene's germline CDR1 is SGHAT and CDR2 FQNNGV. This chain's CDR3 is CASSQDRNTEAFF. The CDR3 bases are TGTGCCAGCAGCCAAGACAGAAACACTGAAGCTTTCTTT.

This clone was detected only a few times. The CDR3 coding sequence is TGTGCCAGCTCACCACCGTCTAGCGGGGGTAGAGTCTACGAGCAGTACTTC. This encodes CASSPPSSGGRVYEQYF. The rearrangement joins TRBV18 to TRBJ2-7; 10 bases agree with TRBD2. The length of the CDR3 is 17 residues. Looked up from germline, CDR1 is KGHSH and CDR2 is LQKENI. Trimming removed 0 bases from V and 3 bases from J; junction bases left unmatched: 8. The full variable domain, in which reference TRBV18 and TRBJ2-7 provide the parts outside the CDR3, is NAGVMQNPRHLVRRRGQEARLRCSPMKGHSHVYWYRQLPEEGLKFMVYLQKENIIDESGMPKERFSAEFPKEGPSILRIQQVVRGDSAAYFCASSPPSSGGRVYEQYFGPGTRLTVT.

V usage is TRBV2 and J usage is TRBJ2-1, with TRBD2 matching 11 bases. This CDR3 comprises 14 residues. The germline V gene encodes CDR1 SNHLY and CDR2 FYNNEI. V gave up 6 bases and J gave up 7 bases; unmatched junction bases: 5. As DNA, the CDR3 is TGTGCCAGCAGGAGACTAGCGGGGAATAATGAGCAGTTCTTC. Translating it yields CASRRLAGNNEQFF.

The chain uses TRBV3-1 (or the pseudogene TRBV3-2) and TRBJ2-3; TRBD2 aligns across 13 bases. V was pared by 4 bases and J by 7 bases, with 5 bases of the junction left unmatched. The germline V gene encodes CDR1 LGHDT and CDR2 YNNKEL (reference sequence). The length of the CDR3 is 15 residues. Here the CDR3 reads CASSPRLAGGYTQYF. The CDR3 DNA is TGTGCCAGCAGCCCCAGACTAGCGGGGGGTTATACGCAGTATTTT.

This clone has more than one count but fewer than ten. The V gene is TRBV6-5, the J gene TRBJ2-1; 7 bases line up with TRBD1. Germline V gene sequence: CDR1 MNHEY, CDR2 SVGAGI. This CDR3 spans 14 amino acids. V shed 4 bases, J shed 5 bases, and the junction held 5 bases outside the gene matches. The CDR3 here is CASSFKGAHNEQFF. In DNA form, the CDR3 reads TGTGCCAGCAGTTTTAAGGGGGCCCACAATGAGCAGTTCTTC.

The rearrangement links TRBV21-1 to TRBJ1-5; the table calls TRBD1, which could not be checked here. TRBV21-1 is tagged as a pseudogene. The CDR3 is 17 amino acids. The CDR3 sequence is CASSNPRQGCSNQPQHF. The DNA for the CDR3 is TGTGCCAGCAGCAACCCACGACAGGGGTGTAGCAATCAGCCCCAGCATTTT.

The CDR3 DNA reads TGTGCCAGCAGCGTATCAGCCCCGCGGATGGGAGGGGGGCGCACAGATACGCAGTATTTT. The encoded protein is CASSVSAPRMGGGRTDTQYF. The V and J genes are TRBV9 and TRBJ2-3, with D perhaps matching TRBD2 (7 bases). The germline CDR1 and CDR2 sequences are SGDLS and YYNGEE. Trimming pared 1 base from V and 1 base from J, leaving 25 bases between. The CDR3 runs 20 residues.

This sequence joins TRBV6-1 and TRBJ1-1; 8 bases are a match to TRBD1. V shed 6 bases and J 11 bases; nucleotides not matched to a gene: 14. The CDR3 runs to 14 residues. From germline, CDR1 is MNHNS and CDR2 SASEGT. Here the CDR3 reads CASRKEGQVFEAFF. CDR3 in DNA: TGTGCCAGCAGGAAGGAGGGACAGGTGTTTGAGGCTTTCTTT.

The rearrangement uses TRBV18 and TRBJ2-2; the D is unclear. This CDR3 comprises 16 residues. Germline-derived CDR1 and CDR2 are KGHSH and LQKENI. V was trimmed by 0 bases and J by 2 bases, leaving 10 bases between them. CDR3 DNA sequence: TGTGCCAGCTCACCACCGCGGCAGACCAACACCGGGGAGCTGTTTTTT. This gives the protein CASSPPRQTNTGELFF.

The chain links TRBV6-1 to TRBJ2-1; D uncertain. The V end was cut by 5 bases, the J end by 5 bases, with 10 bases between. Per the germline V gene, CDR1 is MNHNS and CDR2 is SASEGT. The CDR3 is 13 amino acids. The CDR3 sequence is CASSSLSHNEQFF. The CDR3 DNA is TGTGCCAGCAGTTCACTGTCACACAATGAGCAGTTCTTC.

The rearrangement links TRBV10-2 to TRBJ2-1; 8 nucleotides align to TRBD2. The V gene end was trimmed by 3 bases and the J gene end by 13 bases; junction bases not matched to a gene: 5. CDR3 size: 12 residues. Germline V lookup: CDR1 WSHSY, CDR2 SAAADI. The CDR3 DNA reads TGCGCCAGCAGTGACTCGGGGGGGCGTCAGTTCTTC. The encoded protein is CASSDSGGRQFF.

The chain joins TRBV10-3 to TRBJ2-5; 8 positions agree with TRBD2. Germline CDR1 and CDR2: ENHRY and SYGVKD. The CDR3 has 15 amino acids. The ends lost 0 bases at V and 5 bases at J; junction bases unmatched: 5. In nucleotides, the CDR3 is TGTGCCATCAGTGAGTCGGGACTAGTAACGGAGACCCAGTACTTC. Its translation is CAISESGLVTETQYF.

The chain couples TRBV7-2 to TRBJ2-5, with 9 bases matching TRBD2. The germline V gene has CDR1 SGHTA and CDR2 FQGNSA. This CDR3 has 17 amino acids. V lost 0 bases and J lost 6; bases outside the gene matches: 11. The CDR3 loop is CASSLAVIAGAPKTQYF. CDR3 DNA sequence: TGTGCCAGCAGCTTAGCGGTGATAGCGGGGGCCCCCAAGACCCAGTACTTC. The full variable domain, in which reference TRBV7-2 and TRBJ2-5 provide the parts outside the CDR3, is GAGVSQSPSNKVTEKGKDVELRCDPISGHTALYWYRQSLGQGLEFLIYFQGNSAPDKSGLPSDRFSAERTGGSVSTLTIQRTQQEDSAVYLCASSLAVIAGAPKTQYFGPGTRLLVL.

This chain joins TRBV5-1 and TRBJ2-3; TRBD2 aligns across 13 bases. CDR1 is SGHRS, CDR2 YFSETQ, per germline. This CDR3 is built from 15 residues. The ends lost 3 bases at V and 4 bases at J; junction bases unmatched: 2. CDR3: CASSWTSGGSDTQYF. The DNA of the CDR3 is TGCGCCAGCAGCTGGACTAGCGGGGGATCAGATACGCAGTATTTT.

This rearrangement joins TRBV3-1 (or the pseudogene TRBV3-2) to TRBJ1-2; TRBD1 agrees at 8 bases. The germline V gene encodes CDR1 LGHDT and CDR2 YNNKEL (reference sequence). The CDR3 length is 14 residues. The ends lost 4 bases at V and 8 bases at J; junction bases unmatched: 9. CDR3 nucleotides: TGTGCCAGCAGCCGAGGGACAGGAGATACGGGCTACACCTTC. Translated, it gives CASSRGTGDTGYTF.

The chain is built from TRBV2 and TRBJ2-3; D unresolved. Germline values: CDR1 SNHLY, CDR2 FYNNEI. This CDR3 has 15 amino acids. The V end lost 3 bases, the J end lost 2 bases, and 12 bases lay between the germline ends. CDR3 amino acids: CASSDSRQPTDTQYF. In nucleotides, the CDR3 is TGTGCCAGCAGTGATTCGCGGCAGCCCACAGATACGCAGTATTTT.

This chain's CDR3 is CASSKGNAHTDTQYF. CDR3 nucleotides: TGCGCCAGCAGTAAGGGGAACGCCCACACAGATACGCAGTATTTT. V gene TRBV5-1 combines with J gene TRBJ2-3, with D possibly matching TRBD1 (5 bases). V was cut by 5 bases and J by 2 bases, with 15 bases left in between. Germline V lookup: CDR1 SGHRS, CDR2 YFSETQ. This CDR3 is 15 amino acids long.

By sample fraction, this clone is medium-sized. The chain is built from TRBV30 and TRBJ1-6; D not resolved. Germline CDR1 is GTSNPN and CDR2 is SVGIG (reference sequence). The CDR3 covers 13 residues. The V gene lost 3 bases and the J gene lost 8 bases, with 11 bases spanning the gap. The CDR3 DNA reads as TGTGCCTGGAGCGGAGGGATTGATTCACCCCTCCACTTT. Its translation: CAWSGGIDSPLHF.

The chain joins TRBV2 to TRBJ2-7, with D possibly matching TRBD1 (5 bases). CDR1 SNHLY and CDR2 FYNNEI come from the germline V gene. This CDR3 comprises 12 residues. The V end lost 2 bases, the J end lost 4 bases, and 6 bases lay between the germline ends. CDR3: CASSEKGYEQYF. The DNA for the CDR3 is TGTGCCAGCAGTGAAAAGGGGTACGAGCAGTACTTC.

The V gene is TRBV12-3 or TRBV12-4, the J gene TRBJ1-5; D gene uncertain. The CDR3 has 13 residues. V lost 9 bases and J lost 1, with 10 bases in between. The CDR3 is CASTRGSNQPQHF. The CDR3 DNA reads as TGTGCCAGTACACGAGGAAGCAATCAGCCCCAGCATTTT.

This chain uses TRBV11-1 with TRBJ2-3, with 7 bases matching TRBD2. Looked up from germline, CDR1 is SGHAT and CDR2 is FQDESV (reference sequence). V lost 3 bases to trimming and J lost 0 bases; unmatched junction nucleotides: 3. The CDR3 length is 15 residues. CDR3 region: CASSFLAASTDTQYF. The CDR3 DNA reads TGTGCCAGCAGCTTCCTAGCGGCTAGCACAGATACGCAGTATTTT. The full variable domain, its missing parts supplied by reference TRBV11-1 and TRBJ2-3, is EAEVAQSPRYKITEKSQAVAFWCDPISGHATLYWYRQILGQGPELLVQFQDESVVDDSQLPKDRFSAERLKGVDSTLKIQPAELGDSAMYLCASSFLAASTDTQYFGPGTRLTVL.

This chain connects TRBV4-1 to TRBJ2-2, with D tentatively TRBD1 (6 bases). The CDR3 contains 16 residues. Germline lookup yields CDR1 MGHRA and CDR2 YSYEKL. The V end was cut by 0 bases, the J end by 7 bases, with 15 bases between. CDR3 sequence reads: CASSQEGGKTDGELFF. DNA for the CDR3: TGCGCCAGCAGCCAAGAAGGGGGTAAAACGGACGGGGAGCTGTTTTTT.

The V call is TRBV19, the J call TRBJ2-2, with a possible D match to TRBD1 (6 bases). The germline gives CDR1 LNHDA, CDR2 SQIVND (reference sequence). V was pared by 4 bases and J by 8 bases, with 23 bases between. CDR3 length: 17 residues. For the CDR3, the DNA is TGTGCCAGTAGTAAACCCCCTTGGAGTCGGACAGCGGGGGAGCTGTTTTTT. Its translation: CASSKPPWSRTAGELFF.